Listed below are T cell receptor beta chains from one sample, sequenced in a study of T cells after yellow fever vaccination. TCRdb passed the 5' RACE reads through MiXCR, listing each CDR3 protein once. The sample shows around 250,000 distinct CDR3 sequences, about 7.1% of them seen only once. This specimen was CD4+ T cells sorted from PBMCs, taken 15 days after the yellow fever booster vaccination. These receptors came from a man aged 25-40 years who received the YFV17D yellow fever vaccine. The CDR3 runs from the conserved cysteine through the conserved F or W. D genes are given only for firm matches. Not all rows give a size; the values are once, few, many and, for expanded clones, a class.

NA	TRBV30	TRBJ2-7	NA	TGTGCCTGGAGTGAGGGGCCCCCTGGAGAGCAGTACTTC	CAWSEGPPGEQYF
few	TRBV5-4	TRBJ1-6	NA	TGTGCCAGCAGCAATGGTCGGGACATGATTAATTCACCCCTCCACTTT	CASSNGRDMINSPLHF
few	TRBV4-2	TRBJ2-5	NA	TGTGCCAGCAGCCAAGAGAGCAGGGAGGAAGAGACCCAGTACTTC	CASSQESREEETQYF
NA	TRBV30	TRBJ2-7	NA	TGTGCCTGGAGTCTAAGGGACGAGCAGTACTTC	CAWSLRDEQYF
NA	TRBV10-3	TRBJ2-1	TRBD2	TGTGCCATCAGCGGGCTAGCGGGCGACAATGAGCAGTTCTTC	CAISGLAGDNEQFF
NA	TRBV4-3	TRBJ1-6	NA	TGCGCCAGCAGCCAAGGGGGTCCTAATTCACCCCTCCACTTT	CASSQGGPNSPLHF
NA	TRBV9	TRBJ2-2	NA	TGTGCCAGCAGCGCTATGAATACAAACACCGGGGAGCTGTTTTTT	CASSAMNTNTGELFF
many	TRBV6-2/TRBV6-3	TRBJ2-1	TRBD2	TGTGCCAGCAGTTACTCGAGGGGACTAGCTCCCCCCCGTAGCTATGAGCAGTTCTTC	CASSYSRGLAPPRSYEQFF
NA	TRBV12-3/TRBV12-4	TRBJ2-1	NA	TGTGCCAGCAGCTCCAATGGGCTAGCCAATGAGCAGTTCTTC	CASSSNGLANEQFF
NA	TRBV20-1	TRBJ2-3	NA	TGCAGTGCCTACCTTACCCCAGATACGCAGTATTTT	CSAYLTPDTQYF
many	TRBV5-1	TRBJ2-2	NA	TGCGCCAGCAGCTTGTCAGGGGTGGGCACCGGGGAGCTGTTTTTT	CASSLSGVGTGELFF
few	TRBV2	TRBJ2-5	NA	TGTGCCAGTAATCACCGGGACAACCAAGAGACCCAGTACTTC	CASNHRDNQETQYF
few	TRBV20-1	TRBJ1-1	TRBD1	TGCAGTGCTGCCCCGGGACAGCTTAACACTGAAGCTTTCTTT	CSAAPGQLNTEAFF
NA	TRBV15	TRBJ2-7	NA	TGTGCCACCAGCAGAGCTGGCGGACCCTACGAGCAGTACTTC	CATSRAGGPYEQYF
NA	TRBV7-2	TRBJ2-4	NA	TGTGCCAGCAGCTTACGGGTAGCCAAAAACATTCAGTACTTC	CASSLRVAKNIQYF
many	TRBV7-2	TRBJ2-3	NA	TGCGCCAGCAGCTTGGGTACTAGCACAGATACGCAGTATTTT	CASSLGTSTDTQYF
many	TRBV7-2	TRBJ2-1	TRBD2	TGTGCCAGCAGTCCGGGACTAGCGGGACCTGAGCAGTTCTTC	CASSPGLAGPEQFF
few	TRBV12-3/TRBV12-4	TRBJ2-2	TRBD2	TGTGCCAGCCGCGGGGGTGGGCGGGAGACCCGGGAGCTGTTTTTT	CASRGGGRETRELFF